The T cell receptor beta chain under discussion was sequenced for a study of cytomegalovirus exposure and HLA in healthy donors. Whole-study results and caveats: Several top significant clusters appeared, in a later analysis, to be linked to common viral pathogens. It has been reported that TCR beta sequences accurately predicted the HLA-A and HLA-B alleles of most subjects.

There were likely unrecorded immune exposures, though donors were nominally healthy when sampled. The PCR was carried out with 60 Vbeta primers and 13 Jbeta primers. The data were produced by immunoSEQ multiplex PCR, yet TCRdb's version contains in-frame clones alone and is incomplete. The data show roughly 45,000 clones, with about half seen just once and roughly 6% held by the top ten. Germline V gene data show CDR1 as WSHSY and CDR2 as SAAADI. V was clipped by 6 bases and J by 3 bases, with 15 bases between them. The CDR3 is 14 amino acids. This clone was seen just once. Its antigen is still unknown.

The clonotype comes from a man between 60 and 75 years old in good health and CMV-seronegative. This rearrangement joins TRBV10-2 to TRBJ2-7, with a tentative D call TRBD2 (5 bases). Sequences were obtained from PBMCs. As DNA, the CDR3 is TGCGCCAGCAGAGTCGGCGGGCCCGGCTACGAGCAGTACTTC. Translation gives CASRVGGPGYEQYF.